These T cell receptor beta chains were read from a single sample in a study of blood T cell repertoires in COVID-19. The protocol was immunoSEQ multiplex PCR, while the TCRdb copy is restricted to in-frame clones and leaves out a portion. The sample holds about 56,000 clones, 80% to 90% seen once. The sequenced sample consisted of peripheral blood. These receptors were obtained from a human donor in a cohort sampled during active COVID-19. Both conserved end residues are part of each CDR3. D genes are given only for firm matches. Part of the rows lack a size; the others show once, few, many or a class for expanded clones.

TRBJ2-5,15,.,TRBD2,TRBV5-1,TGCGCCAGCAGCTTTCGACTAGCGGGGCAAGAGACCCAGTACTTC,CASSFRLAGQETQYF
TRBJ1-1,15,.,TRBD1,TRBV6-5,TGTGCCAGCAGTCCCGGGCCGACAGGGTGGGTTACGGCTTTCTTT,CASSPGPTGWVTAFF
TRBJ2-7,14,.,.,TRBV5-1,TGCGCCAGCAGCTTGGTGTGGAGCTCCTACGAGCAGTACTTC,CASSLVWSSYEQYF
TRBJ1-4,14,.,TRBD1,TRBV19,TGTGCCAGTAGTGGGGGACAGGCACATGAAAAACTGTTTTTT,CASSGGQAHEKLFF
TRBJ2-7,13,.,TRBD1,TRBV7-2,TGTGCCAGCAGCCGGACAGGGCTGCTTGAGCAGTACTTC,CASSRTGLLEQYF
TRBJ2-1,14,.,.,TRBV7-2,TGTGCCAGCAGCTTAGACTGGGCTGCCAATGAGCAGTTCTTC,CASSLDWAANEQFF
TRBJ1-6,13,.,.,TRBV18,TGTGCCTCCTCGAAGGGGATGGATTCACCCCTCCACTTT,CASSKGMDSPLHF
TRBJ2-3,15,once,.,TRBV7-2,TGTGCCAGCAGCTCGAAGAGCTTAAGCACAGATACGCAGTATTTT,CASSSKSLSTDTQYF
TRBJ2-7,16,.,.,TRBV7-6,TGTGCCAGCAGCTTAGCGGCTGGGGGCGATCGGGACGAGCAGTACTTC,CASSLAAGGDRDEQYF
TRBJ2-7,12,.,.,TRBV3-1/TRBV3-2,TGTGCCAGCCCCCCCCCAGTCTACGAGCAGTACTTC,CASPPPVYEQYF
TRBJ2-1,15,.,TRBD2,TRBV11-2,TGTGCCAGCCTTGGGGGGAAGCGGGGCTACAATGAGCAGTTCTTC,CASLGGKRGYNEQFF
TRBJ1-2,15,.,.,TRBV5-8,TGTGCCAGCAGCTCCCTACAGCAGGGGAACTATGGCTACACCTTC,CASSSLQQGNYGYTF
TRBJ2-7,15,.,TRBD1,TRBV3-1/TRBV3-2,TGTGCCAGCAGCCAAGGACAGGGGTCAACCTACGAGCAGTACTTC,CASSQGQGSTYEQYF
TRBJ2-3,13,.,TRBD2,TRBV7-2,TGTGCCAGCAGCTTAGGCGGGGGGGTATCGCAGTATTTT,CASSLGGGVSQYF
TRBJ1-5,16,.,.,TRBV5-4,TGTGCCAGCAGCGTGGCGCGGCGGGATTTTTATCAGCCCCAGCATTTT,CASSVARRDFYQPQHF
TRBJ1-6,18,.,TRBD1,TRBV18,TGTGCCAGCTCACGAAACACAGGGGGGTCTTTATATAATTCACCCCTCCACTTT,CASSRNTGGSLYNSPLHF
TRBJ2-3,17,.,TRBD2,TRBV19,TGTGCCAGTAGCTCTAGCGGGGGGGCCCCTAGCACAGATACGCAGTATTTT,CASSSSGGAPSTDTQYF
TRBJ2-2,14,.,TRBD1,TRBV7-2,TGTGCCAGCAGCCGGGACAGGGGCACCGGGGAGCTGTTTTTT,CASSRDRGTGELFF
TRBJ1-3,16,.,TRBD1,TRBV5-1,TGCGCCAGCAGAGCTCCAGGGGGCTTCTCTGGAAACACCATATATTTT,CASRAPGGFSGNTIYF
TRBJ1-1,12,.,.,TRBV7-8,TGTGCCAGCAGCTTAGGGGAGACTGAAGCTTTCTTT,CASSLGETEAFF
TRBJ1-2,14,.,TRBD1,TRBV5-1,TGCGCCAGCGGATCACAGGGGACGAACTATGGCTACACCTTC,CASGSQGTNYGYTF
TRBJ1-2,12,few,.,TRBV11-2,TGTGCCAGCAGCGACACAGGGTTTGGCTACACCTTC,CASSDTGFGYTF
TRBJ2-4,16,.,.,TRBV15,TGTGCCACCAGCAGAGATGTTGCCGCGGGGTCGAACATTCAGTACTTC,CATSRDVAAGSNIQYF
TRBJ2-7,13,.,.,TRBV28,TGTGCCAGCACGGCTAGCGATAAGTACGAGCAGTACTTC,CASTASDKYEQYF
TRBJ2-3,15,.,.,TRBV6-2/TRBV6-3,TGTGCCAGCAGTTACGATCAGGGGCTCACAGATACGCAGTATTTT,CASSYDQGLTDTQYF
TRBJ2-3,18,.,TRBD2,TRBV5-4,TGTGCCAGCAGCGTCCGAAGAGTAGCGGGGGGATACACAGATACGCAGTATTTT,CASSVRRVAGGYTDTQYF
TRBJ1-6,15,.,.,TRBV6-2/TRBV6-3,TGTGCCAGCAGTTACTCAACGCTGGGCAATTCACCCCTCCACTTT,CASSYSTLGNSPLHF
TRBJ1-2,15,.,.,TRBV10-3,TGTGCCATCAGTGAGTCAGCGACCAAAGTCTATGGCTACACCTTC,CAISESATKVYGYTF
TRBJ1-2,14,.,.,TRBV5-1,TGCGCCAGCAGCTTGGATTGGCGCGGGGCTGGCTACACCTTC,CASSLDWRGAGYTF
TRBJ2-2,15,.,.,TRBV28,TGTGCCAGCAGTTTTCTTCGGGGGAACACCGGGGAGCTGTTTTTT,CASSFLRGNTGELFF
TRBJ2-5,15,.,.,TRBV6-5,TGTGCCAGCAGTTATGGGTTATTGAGGCAAGAGACCCAGTACTTC,CASSYGLLRQETQYF
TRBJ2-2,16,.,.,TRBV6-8,TGTGCCAGCAGTTCGGAAGGACAGAATATCACCGGGGAGCTGTTTTTT,CASSSEGQNITGELFF
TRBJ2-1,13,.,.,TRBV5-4,TGTGCCAGCAGCTTGGCAGGGCTGAATGAGCAGTTCTTC,CASSLAGLNEQFF
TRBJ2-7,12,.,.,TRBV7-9,TGTGCCAGCAGCTTAGGGCTCCCTGAGCAGTACTTC,CASSLGLPEQYF
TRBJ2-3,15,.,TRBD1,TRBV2,TGTGCCAGCAGATCACAGGGGCCCTCGGGGAATACGCAGTATTTT,CASRSQGPSGNTQYF
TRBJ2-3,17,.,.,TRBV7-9,TGTGCCAGCAGCCGCCCCCCCTCTCAGCGGAACACAGATACGCAGTATTTT,CASSRPPSQRNTDTQYF
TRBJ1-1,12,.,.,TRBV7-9,TGTGCCAGCAGCCGCCGGGTAGGCGAAGCTTTCTTT,CASSRRVGEAFF
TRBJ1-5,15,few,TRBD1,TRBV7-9,TGTGCCAGCAGCTGGGGGACAGGGGCCAATCAGCCCCAGCATTTT,CASSWGTGANQPQHF
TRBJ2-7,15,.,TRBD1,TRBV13,TGTGCCAGCAGCGGAGCCGGGACAGGGGCCCACGAGCAGTACTTC,CASSGAGTGAHEQYF
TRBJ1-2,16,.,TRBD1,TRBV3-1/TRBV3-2,TGTGCCAGCAGCCAAGGGAGCGGACAGGGGCCAGGTGGCTACACCTTC,CASSQGSGQGPGGYTF
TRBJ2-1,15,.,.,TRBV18,TGTGCCAGCTCACCCGTCGGGGACTCCTACAATGAGCAGTTCTTC,CASSPVGDSYNEQFF
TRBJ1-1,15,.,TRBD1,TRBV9,TGTGCCAGCAGCTTACAGGGGGTGGGGAACACTGAAGCTTTCTTT,CASSLQGVGNTEAFF
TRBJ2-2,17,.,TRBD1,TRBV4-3,TGCGCCAGCAGCCCTGGACAGGGACGGTATGCCACCGGGGAGCTGTTTTTT,CASSPGQGRYATGELFF
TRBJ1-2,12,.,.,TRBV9,TGTGCCAGCAGCGAGGGGGTGGGAGGCTACACCTTC,CASSEGVGGYTF
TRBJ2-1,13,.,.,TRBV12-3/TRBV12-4,TGTGCCAGCAGTCTAGACAGGATAAATGAGCAGTTCTTC,CASSLDRINEQFF